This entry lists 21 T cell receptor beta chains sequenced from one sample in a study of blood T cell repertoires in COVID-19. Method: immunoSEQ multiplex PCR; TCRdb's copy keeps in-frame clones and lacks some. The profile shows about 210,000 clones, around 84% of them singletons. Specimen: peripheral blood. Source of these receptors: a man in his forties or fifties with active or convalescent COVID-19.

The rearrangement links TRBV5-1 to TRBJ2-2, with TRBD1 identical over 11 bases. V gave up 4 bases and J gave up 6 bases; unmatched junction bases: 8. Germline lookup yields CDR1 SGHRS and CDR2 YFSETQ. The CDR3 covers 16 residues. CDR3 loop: CASSRVGQGASGELFF. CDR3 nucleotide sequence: TGCGCCAGCAGCCGCGTAGGACAGGGGGCCTCCGGGGAGCTGTTTTTT.

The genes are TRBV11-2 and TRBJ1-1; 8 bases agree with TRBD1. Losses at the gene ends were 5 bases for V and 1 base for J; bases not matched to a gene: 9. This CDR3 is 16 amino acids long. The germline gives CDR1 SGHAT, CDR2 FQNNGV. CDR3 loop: CASSRVGQGANTEAFF. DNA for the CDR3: TGTGCCAGCAGCCGAGTCGGGCAGGGGGCGAACACTGAAGCTTTCTTT.

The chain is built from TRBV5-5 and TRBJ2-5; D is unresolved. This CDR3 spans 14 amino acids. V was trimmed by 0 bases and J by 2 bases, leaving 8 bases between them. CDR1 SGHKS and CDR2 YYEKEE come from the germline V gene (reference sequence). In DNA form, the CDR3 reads TGTGCCAGCAGCTTGGGGCCACGACAAGAGACCCAGTACTTC. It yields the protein CASSLGPRQETQYF. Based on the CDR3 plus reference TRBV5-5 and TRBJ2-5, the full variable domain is DAGVTQSPTHLIKTRGQQVTLRCSPISGHKSVSWYQQVLGQGPQFIFQYYEKEERGRGNFPDRFSARQFPNYSSELNVNALLLGDSALYLCASSLGPRQETQYFGPGTRLLVL.

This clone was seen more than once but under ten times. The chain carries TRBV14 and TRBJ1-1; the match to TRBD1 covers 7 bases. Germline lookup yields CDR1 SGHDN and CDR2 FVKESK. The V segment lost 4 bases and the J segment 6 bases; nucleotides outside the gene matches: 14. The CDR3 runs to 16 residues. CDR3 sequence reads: CASSLHRGRFTAEAFF. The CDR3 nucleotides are TGTGCCAGCAGCCTCCACAGGGGCCGCTTCACAGCTGAAGCTTTCTTT. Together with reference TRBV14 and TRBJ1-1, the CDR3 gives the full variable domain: EAGVTQFPSHSVIEKGQTVTLRCDPISGHDNLYWYRRVMGKEIKFLLHFVKESKQDESGMPNNRFLAERTGGTYSTLKVQPAELEDSGVYFCASSLHRGRFTAEAFFGQGTRLTVV.

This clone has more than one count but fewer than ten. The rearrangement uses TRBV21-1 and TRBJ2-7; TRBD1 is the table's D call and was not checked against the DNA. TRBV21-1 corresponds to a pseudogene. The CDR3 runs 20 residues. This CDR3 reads CASSKAVESTGTGGSYEQYV. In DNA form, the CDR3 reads TGTGCCAGCAGCAAAGCGGTCGAGAGTACCGGGACAGGGGGCTCTTACGAGCAGTACGTC.

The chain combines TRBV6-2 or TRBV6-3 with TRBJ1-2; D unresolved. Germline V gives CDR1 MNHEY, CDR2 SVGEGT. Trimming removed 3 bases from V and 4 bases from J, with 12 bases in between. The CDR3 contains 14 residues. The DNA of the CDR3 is TGTGCCAGCAGTTATGGCAGATTGTTCTATGGCTACACCTTC. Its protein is CASSYGRLFYGYTF.

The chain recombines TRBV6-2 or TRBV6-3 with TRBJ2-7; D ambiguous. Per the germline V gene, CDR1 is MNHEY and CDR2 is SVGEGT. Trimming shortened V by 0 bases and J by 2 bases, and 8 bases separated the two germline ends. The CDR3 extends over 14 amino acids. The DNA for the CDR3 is TGTGCCAGCAGTTACTCAGGCAGGACCTACGAGCAGTACTTC. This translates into CASSYSGRTYEQYF.

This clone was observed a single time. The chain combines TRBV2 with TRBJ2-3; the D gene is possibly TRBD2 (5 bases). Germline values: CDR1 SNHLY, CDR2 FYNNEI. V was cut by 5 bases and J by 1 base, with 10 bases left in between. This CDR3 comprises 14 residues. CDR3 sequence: CASSPGLGTDTQYF. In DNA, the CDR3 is TGTGCCAGCAGTCCAGGACTGGGCACAGATACGCAGTATTTT.

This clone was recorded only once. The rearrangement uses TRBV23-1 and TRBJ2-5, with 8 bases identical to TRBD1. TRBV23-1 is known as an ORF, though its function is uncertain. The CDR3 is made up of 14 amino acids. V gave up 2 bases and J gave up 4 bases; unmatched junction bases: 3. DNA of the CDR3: TGCGCCAGCAGTCAAGGGACAGGAGGAGAGACCCAGTACTTC. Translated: CASSQGTGGETQYF.

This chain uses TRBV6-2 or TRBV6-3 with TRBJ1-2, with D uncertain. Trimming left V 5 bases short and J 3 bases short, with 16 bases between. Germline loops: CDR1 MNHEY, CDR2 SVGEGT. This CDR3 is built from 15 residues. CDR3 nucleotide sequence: TGTGCCAGCAGTGATCCCGAGGAAGCATACTATGGCTACACCTTC. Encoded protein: CASSDPEEAYYGYTF.

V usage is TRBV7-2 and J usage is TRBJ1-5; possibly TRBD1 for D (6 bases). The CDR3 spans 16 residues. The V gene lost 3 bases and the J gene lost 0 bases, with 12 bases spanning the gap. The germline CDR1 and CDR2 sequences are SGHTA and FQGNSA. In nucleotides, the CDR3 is TGTGCCAGCAGCTTCGGGGGGGGCCCTAGCAATCAGCCCCAGCATTTT. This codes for CASSFGGGPSNQPQHF.

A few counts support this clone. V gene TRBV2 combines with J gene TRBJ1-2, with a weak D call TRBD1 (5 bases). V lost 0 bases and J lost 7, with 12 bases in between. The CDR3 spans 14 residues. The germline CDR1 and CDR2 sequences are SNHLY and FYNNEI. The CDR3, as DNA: TGTGCCAGCAGTGAAGCCGGAGGGGTCAGTGGCTACACCTTC. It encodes CASSEAGGVSGYTF.

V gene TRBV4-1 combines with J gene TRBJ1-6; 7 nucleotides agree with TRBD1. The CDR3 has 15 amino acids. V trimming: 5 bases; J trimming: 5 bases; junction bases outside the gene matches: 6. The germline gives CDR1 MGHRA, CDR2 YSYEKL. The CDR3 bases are TGCGCCAGCAGCGATGGACAGGCTAATAATTCACCCCTCCACTTT. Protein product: CASSDGQANNSPLHF.

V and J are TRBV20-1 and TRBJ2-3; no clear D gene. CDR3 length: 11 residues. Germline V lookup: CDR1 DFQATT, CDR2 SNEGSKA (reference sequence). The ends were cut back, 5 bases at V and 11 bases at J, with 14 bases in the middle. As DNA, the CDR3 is TGCAGTGCTTACCGGTCCTTTGGGCAGTATTTT. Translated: CSAYRSFGQYF.

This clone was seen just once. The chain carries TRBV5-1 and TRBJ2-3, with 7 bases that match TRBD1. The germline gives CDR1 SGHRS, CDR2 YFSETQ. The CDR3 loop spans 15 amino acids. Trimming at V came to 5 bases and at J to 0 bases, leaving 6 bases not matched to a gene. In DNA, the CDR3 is TGCGCCAGCAGTTTAACACAGGGGAGCACAGATACGCAGTATTTT. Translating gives CASSLTQGSTDTQYF.

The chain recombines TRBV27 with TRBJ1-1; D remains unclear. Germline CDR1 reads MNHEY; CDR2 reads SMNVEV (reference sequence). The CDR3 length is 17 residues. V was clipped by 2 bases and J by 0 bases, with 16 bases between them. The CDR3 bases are TGTGCCAGCAGTTTAGGGCAGCCCCCGCACATGAACACTGAAGCTTTCTTT. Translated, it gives CASSLGQPPHMNTEAFF.

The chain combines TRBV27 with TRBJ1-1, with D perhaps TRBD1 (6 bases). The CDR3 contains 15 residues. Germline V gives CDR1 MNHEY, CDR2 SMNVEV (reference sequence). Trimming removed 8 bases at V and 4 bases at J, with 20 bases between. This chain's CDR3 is CASQQGGEEGTEAFF. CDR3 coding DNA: TGTGCCAGCCAACAGGGAGGGGAAGAGGGCACTGAAGCTTTCTTT.

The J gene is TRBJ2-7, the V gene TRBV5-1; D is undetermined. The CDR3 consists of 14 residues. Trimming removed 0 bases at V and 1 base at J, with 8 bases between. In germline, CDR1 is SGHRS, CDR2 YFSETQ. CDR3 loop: CASSLEANSYEQYF. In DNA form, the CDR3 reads TGCGCCAGCAGCTTGGAAGCGAATTCCTACGAGCAGTACTTC.

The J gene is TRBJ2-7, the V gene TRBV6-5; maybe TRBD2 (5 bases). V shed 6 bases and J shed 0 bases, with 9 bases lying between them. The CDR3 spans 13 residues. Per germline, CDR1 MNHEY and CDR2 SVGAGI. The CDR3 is CASSPAGSYEQYF. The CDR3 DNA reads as TGTGCCAGCAGCCCGGCGGGCTCCTACGAGCAGTACTTC.

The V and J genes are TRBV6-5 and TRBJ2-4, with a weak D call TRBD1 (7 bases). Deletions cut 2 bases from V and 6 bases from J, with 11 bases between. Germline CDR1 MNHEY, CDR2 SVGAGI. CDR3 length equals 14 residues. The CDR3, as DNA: TGTGCCAGCAGTTACGGAGGGGGCGGAAACATTCAGTACTTC. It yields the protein CASSYGGGGNIQYF.

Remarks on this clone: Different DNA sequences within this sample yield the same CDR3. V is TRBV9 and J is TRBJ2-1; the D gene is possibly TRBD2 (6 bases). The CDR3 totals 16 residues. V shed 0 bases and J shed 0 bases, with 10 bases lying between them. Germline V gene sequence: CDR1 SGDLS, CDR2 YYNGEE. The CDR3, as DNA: TGTGCCAGCAGCGTAGTCGTTAGCGGCTCCTACAATGAGCAGTTCTTC. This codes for CASSVVVSGSYNEQFF.